This passage covers 11 T cell receptor beta chains from one sample sequenced in a study of T cells after somatic rescue of genetic block. The protocol was immunoSEQ multiplex PCR, while the TCRdb copy is restricted to in-frame clones and leaves out a portion. This repertoire shows 60,000 to 75,000 clones, 92% found once; its top ten account for around 3%. Sequences were obtained from peripheral blood mononuclear cells (PBMCs). These receptor sequences come from a man aged 40-55 years.

The V call is TRBV4-1, the J call TRBJ2-5; 7 bases are a match to TRBD2. With V trimmed by 2 bases and J by 1 base, 4 bases remained unmatched. Germline values: CDR1 MGHRA, CDR2 YSYEKL. The CDR3 sequence is 15 residues long. The CDR3 loop reads CASSQSLAAQETQYF. CDR3 coding DNA: TGCGCCAGCAGCCAATCGCTAGCGGCCCAAGAGACCCAGTACTTC.

A word on this clone: One end of the junction fails to match germline, which may point to a read error. The CDR3 DNA follows: TGTGCCAGCAGCTTCCCCCCCAGCGGGGGCCTTGTCTTC. Protein sequence: CASSFPPSGGLVF. The rearrangement uses TRBV5-6 and TRBJ2-7; TRBD2 agrees at 8 bases. The CDR3 has 13 amino acids. From germline, CDR1 is SGHDT and CDR2 YYEEEE.

The V call is TRBV30, the J call TRBJ1-6; 8 bases are a match to TRBD1. Germline CDR1 is GTSNPN and CDR2 is SVGIG (reference sequence). CDR3 length: 15 amino acids. Germline trimming cut 3 bases from V and 7 bases from J; bases unmatched to any gene: 8. CDR3: CAWSAWTGTNSPLHF. CDR3 bases: TGTGCCTGGAGCGCTTGGACAGGGACCAATTCACCCCTCCACTTT.

This CDR3 is CASSARRIFETQYF. In DNA, the CDR3 is TGTGCCAGCAGCGCGAGGAGGATTTTTGAGACCCAGTACTTC. V and J are TRBV6-1 and TRBJ2-5; weak D call: TRBD2 (5 bases). CDR3 length equals 14 residues. V lost 6 bases to trimming and J lost 5 bases, with 16 bases between them. Germline V gene sequence: CDR1 MNHNS, CDR2 SASEGT.

The CDR3 region is CAISESGTSGASTDTQYF. DNA of the CDR3: TGTGCCATCAGTGAGTCGGGGACTAGCGGGGCTAGCACAGATACGCAGTATTTT. This chain joins TRBV10-3 and TRBJ2-3, with 13 positions matching TRBD2. Germline CDR1 and CDR2: ENHRY and SYGVKD. This CDR3 is 18 amino acids long. The ends lost 0 bases at V and 0 bases at J; junction bases unmatched: 3.

The chain links TRBV5-4 to TRBJ1-4; 9 bases match TRBD1. V trimming: 4 bases; J trimming: 8 bases; junction bases outside the gene matches: 6. This CDR3 contains 14 residues. CDR1 is SGHNT and CDR2 is YYREEE in the germline V gene (reference sequence). The CDR3 bases are TGTGCCAGCAGCCTGGACAGGGGCGAGGAAAAACTGTTTTTT. It is translated as CASSLDRGEEKLFF.

V usage is TRBV4-2 and J usage is TRBJ1-1, with D unclear. Per the germline V gene, CDR1 is LGHNA and CDR2 is YNFKEQ. The CDR3 has 15 amino acids. Deletions cut 0 bases from V and 3 bases from J, with 11 bases between. The CDR3 spells CASSQDGRAHTEAFF. In nucleotides, the CDR3 is TGTGCCAGCAGCCAAGATGGGCGGGCACACACTGAAGCTTTCTTT.

The gene calls are TRBV5-5 and TRBJ2-3, with 7 bases identical to TRBD1. The CDR3 consists of 14 residues. Trimming took 0 bases from V and 10 from J; bases not matched to a gene: 8. Germline CDR1 and CDR2: SGHKS and YYEKEE (reference sequence). CDR3 bases: TGTGCCAGCAGCTTGGAGGGGGCGCCGAAGGCGCAGTATTTT. The encoded protein is CASSLEGAPKAQYF. Variable domain in full (rest from reference TRBV5-5 and TRBJ2-3): DAGVTQSPTHLIKTRGQQVTLRCSPISGHKSVSWYQQVLGQGPQFIFQYYEKEERGRGNFPDRFSARQFPNYSSELNVNALLLGDSALYLCASSLEGAPKAQYFGPGTRLTVL.

The J gene is TRBJ2-5, the V gene TRBV5-1; D possibly matches TRBD1 or TRBD2 (5 bases each). Germline loops: CDR1 SGHRS, CDR2 YFSETQ. The CDR3 covers 13 residues. Trimming stripped 4 bases from V and 3 bases from J, with 10 bases between. In nucleotides, the CDR3 is TGCGCCAGCAGCATGGGGACGGAAGAGACCCAGTACTTC. Translation: CASSMGTEETQYF.

The chain recombines TRBV30 with TRBJ1-4; D not resolved. The CDR3 has 13 amino acids. V lost 3 bases and J 13 bases, leaving 18 bases between the germline ends. Germline V gene sequence: CDR1 GTSNPN, CDR2 SVGIG (reference sequence). CDR3 sequence (DNA): TGTGCCTGGAGATTGCCCCCCGGGAACGGACTGTTTTTT. Protein product: CAWRLPPGNGLFF.

V gene TRBV28 combines with J gene TRBJ1-3, with D perhaps TRBD1 (6 bases). Germline CDR1 is MDHEN and CDR2 is SYDVKM. Deletions cut 3 bases from V and 2 bases from J, with 8 bases between. The CDR3 contains 14 residues. Here the CDR3 reads CASSFAGAGNTIYF. The CDR3 coding sequence is TGTGCCAGCAGTTTTGCAGGGGCTGGAAACACCATATATTTT.